This T cell receptor (beta chain) was captured in a study of CD8 T cells in ankylosing spondylitis. Whole-study results and caveats: Blood from ankylosing spondylitis patients appeared to carry a characteristic roughly 8-variant TCR beta motif. Matched ankylosing spondylitis synovial fluid reportedly contained a significantly enriched population of disease-linked clones. Earlier work had already found some motif variants in reactive arthritis synovial fluid and blood.

Note on this clonotype: The antigen remains undetermined.

V was shortened by 1 base and J by 4 bases, with 9 bases between the two germline ends. The CDR3 length is 14 residues. From germline, CDR1 is SEHNR and CDR2 FQNEAQ (reference sequence). A quantitative 5'-RACE method, one with molecular barcodes, was used to make TCR beta libraries. A single record per CDR3 protein comes from TCRdb applying MiXCR to the 5' RACE reads. Found here are some 840,000 distinct CDR3 sequences, 10% to 15% of them singletons; the top ten hold approximately 0.46%. This rearrangement joins TRBV7-9 to TRBJ2-3, with no clear D. Sample: blood, either unsorted or a sorted T cell fraction (not recorded which). The sequence came from a male donor with ankylosing spondylitis. The CDR3 region is CASSLEGAPDTQYF. CDR3 in DNA: TGTGCCAGCAGCTTAGAGGGTGCTCCAGATACGCAGTATTTT.